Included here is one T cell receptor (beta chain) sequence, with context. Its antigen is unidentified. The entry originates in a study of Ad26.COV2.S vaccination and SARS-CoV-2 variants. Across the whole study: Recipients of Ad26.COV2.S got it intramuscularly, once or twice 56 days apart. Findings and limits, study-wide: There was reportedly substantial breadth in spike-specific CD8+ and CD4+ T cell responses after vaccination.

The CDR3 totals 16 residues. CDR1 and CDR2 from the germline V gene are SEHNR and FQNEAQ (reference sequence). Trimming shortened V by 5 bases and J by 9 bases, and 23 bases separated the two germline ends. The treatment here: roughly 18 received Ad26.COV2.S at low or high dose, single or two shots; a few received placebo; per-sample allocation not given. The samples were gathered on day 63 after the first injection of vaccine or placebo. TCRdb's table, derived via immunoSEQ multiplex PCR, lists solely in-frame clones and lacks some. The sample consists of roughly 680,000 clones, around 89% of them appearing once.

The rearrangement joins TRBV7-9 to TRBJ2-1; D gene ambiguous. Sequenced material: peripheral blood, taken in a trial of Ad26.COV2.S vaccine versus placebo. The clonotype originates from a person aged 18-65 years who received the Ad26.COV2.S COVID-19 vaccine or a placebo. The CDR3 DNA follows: TGTGCCAGCAGCGAAACCATTGGCCTAGAGAACGTTGAGCAGTTCTTC. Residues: CASSETIGLENVEQFF.